This record concerns one T cell receptor (beta chain) sequence. The sample is drawn from a study of T cell changes during pregnancy in multiple sclerosis. The table came from immunoSEQ multiplex PCR; TCRdb's copy has only in-frame clones and leaves some out. The data contain roughly 38,000 clones, more than 85% of them singletons. J was trimmed by 0 bases and V by 7 bases; bases with no gene match: 4. Germline V lookup: CDR1 MNHNY, CDR2 SVGAGI (reference sequence). The CDR3 runs to 16 residues. The source is a female donor in good health, enrolled as a control in a pregnancy study. V and J are TRBV6-6 and TRBJ2-7; TRBD2 matches at 15 bases. This specimen consisted of CD4+ T cells from peripheral blood mononuclear cells, obtained after pregnancy. The CDR3 coding sequence is TGTGCCAGCAAGGGACTAGCGGGGGGAAGCTCCTACGAGCAGTACTTC. Protein sequence: CASKGLAGGSSYEQYF.